Presented here are 32 T cell receptor beta chains from one specimen sequenced in a study of blood T cell repertoires in COVID-19. Measured with immunoSEQ multiplex PCR; TCRdb has only the in-frame clones, and not every one. Found here are 150,000 to 200,000 clones, 82% of them singletons; the top ten hold about 8.4%. Sequenced sample: peripheral blood. Receptor source: an older woman with acute or convalescent COVID-19.

The chain has TRBV12-3 or TRBV12-4 and TRBJ2-7, with D unresolved. The ends were cut back, 10 bases at V and 1 base at J, with 11 bases in the middle. This CDR3 spans 12 amino acids. The CDR3 loop is CATSSHSYEQYF. CDR3 coding DNA: TGTGCCACCTCAAGCCATTCCTACGAGCAGTACTTC.

J is TRBJ1-2 and V is TRBV5-4; 7 bases line up with TRBD1. Germline values: CDR1 SGHNT, CDR2 YYREEE (reference sequence). With V trimmed by 0 bases and J by 7 bases, 9 bases remained unmatched. This CDR3 contains 15 residues. The CDR3 DNA follows: TGTGCCAGCAGCTTGGATCCAGGGGGTATGGCTGGCTACACCTTC. Its protein product is CASSLDPGGMAGYTF.

The table lists this clone with a few counts. A junction boundary mismatches the germline segment, possibly from a read error. This chain uses TRBV5-4 with TRBJ1-6; D might be TRBD1 (6 bases). The CDR3 contains 15 residues. Germline loops: CDR1 SGHNT, CDR2 YYREEE (reference sequence). Here the CDR3 DNA reads TGTGCCAGCAGCTTGGGGACAGCCTACAATTCACCCCTCCACTTT. Protein: CASSLGTAYNSPLHF.

This clone showed up just a few times. The chain links TRBV6-5 to TRBJ1-2; no reliable D call. This CDR3 has 10 amino acids. V was cut by 6 bases and J by 6 bases, with 5 bases left in between. Germline loops: CDR1 MNHEY, CDR2 SVGAGI. The CDR3 region has the DNA TGTGCCAGCAGCACTGATGGCTACACCTTC. It is translated as CASSTDGYTF.

The chain links TRBV6-2 or TRBV6-3 to TRBJ1-5, with D hard to call. V lost 2 bases, J lost 3 bases, and 11 bases lay in between. The CDR3 runs to 15 residues. Germline assignment: CDR1 MNHEY and CDR2 SVGEGT. The DNA of the CDR3 is TGTGCCAGCAGTTACCAACGGGGTTCCAATCAGCCCCAGCATTTT. Translated: CASSYQRGSNQPQHF.

The rearrangement joins TRBV6-5 to TRBJ1-2; D uncertain. Germline values: CDR1 MNHEY, CDR2 SVGAGI. V lost 0 bases and J lost 4, with 15 bases in between. The CDR3 has 16 amino acids. This CDR3 reads CASSYSISASIYGYTF. In DNA form, the CDR3 reads TGTGCCAGCAGTTACTCGATAAGCGCCAGCATCTATGGCTACACCTTC.

The chain uses TRBV28 and TRBJ1-2, with 9 bases identical to TRBD1. The CDR3 loop spans 15 amino acids. Germline V gene lookup returns CDR1 MDHEN and CDR2 SYDVKM. V was pared by 6 bases and J by 1 base, with 6 bases of the junction left unmatched. CDR3 residues: CASRSGTGHNYGYTF. In DNA form, the CDR3 reads TGTGCCAGCAGATCCGGGACAGGGCATAACTATGGCTACACCTTC.

This clone was counted a few times. The chain links TRBV12-2 to TRBJ1-1; the D call TRBD1 from the table was never checked on the DNA. TRBV12-2 is a recognized pseudogene. CDR3 length: 16 amino acids. This CDR3 reads CASRFIFRGLNTEAFF. The CDR3 bases are TGTGCAAGTCGCTTTATTTTCAGGGGGTTAAACACTGAAGCTTTCTTT.

The CDR3 bases are TGTGCCAGCAGCTTATATGGCAGTAATTCACCCCTCCACTTT. Translating it yields CASSLYGSNSPLHF. The rearrangement links TRBV7-2 to TRBJ1-6; D unclear. The CDR3 length is 14 residues. Between the trimmed V and J ends, which lost 2 bases and 6 bases, there was a span of 8 bases. Germline-derived CDR1 and CDR2 are SGHTA and FQGNSA.

The chain has TRBV7-2 and TRBJ2-2; the match to TRBD1 covers 8 bases. V lost 5 bases, J lost 3 bases, and 2 bases stayed unmatched. In germline, CDR1 is SGHTA, CDR2 FQGNSA. The CDR3 runs to 14 residues. In nucleotides, the CDR3 is TGTGCCAGCAGCAAGACAGGGGACACCGGGGAGCTGTTTTTT. Translating it yields CASSKTGDTGELFF.

The CDR3 bases are TGTGCCAGCAGTTGGGGCGGGGCACCAACTAATGAAAAACTGTTTTTT. It codes for CASSWGGAPTNEKLFF. V and J are TRBV6-5 and TRBJ1-4; TRBD1 might be the D (5 bases). Trimming stripped 4 bases from V and 0 bases from J, with 12 bases between. CDR3 size: 16 residues. CDR1 is MNHEY and CDR2 is SVGAGI in the germline V gene.

V usage is TRBV19 and J usage is TRBJ1-6; TRBD1 agrees at 7 bases. The CDR3 is made up of 15 amino acids. Germline V lookup: CDR1 LNHDA, CDR2 SQIVND (reference sequence). V trimming: 4 bases; J trimming: 7 bases; junction bases outside the gene matches: 7. CDR3 nucleotides: TGTGCCAGTAGTACACAGGGGTCTTGGAATTCACCCCTCCACTTT. Translating gives CASSTQGSWNSPLHF.

The chain couples TRBV27 to TRBJ1-5, with D unclear. The CDR3 has 20 residues. Trimming cost V 8 bases and J 7 bases, with 36 bases left between them. The germline V gene has CDR1 MNHEY and CDR2 SMNVEV (reference sequence). The CDR3 here is CASSPGPSLPRGLAPQPQHF. CDR3 nucleotide sequence: TGTGCCAGCTCCCCGGGCCCCTCTCTCCCCCGAGGACTGGCTCCCCAGCCCCAGCATTTT.

The chain uses TRBV28 and TRBJ1-2; 8 nucleotides agree with TRBD1. Per germline, CDR1 MDHEN and CDR2 SYDVKM. V dropped 6 bases and J dropped 8; count of bases not matched to a gene: 11. The CDR3 consists of 14 residues. CDR3: CASRETGDGKGYTF. CDR3 nucleotide sequence: TGTGCCAGCAGGGAGACAGGGGATGGAAAGGGCTACACCTTC.

This clone was seen just once. The V gene is TRBV12-5, the J gene TRBJ2-2, with D tentatively TRBD1 (6 bases). Deletions cut 2 bases from V and 3 bases from J, with 13 bases between. Germline CDR1 reads LGHNT; CDR2 reads FRNRAP. This CDR3 spans 16 amino acids. CDR3 sequence reads: CASGLPLAGDTGELFF. CDR3 sequence (DNA): TGTGCTAGTGGTTTGCCCCTGGCAGGGGACACCGGGGAGCTGTTTTTT.

This clone was picked up many times. The chain is built from TRBV5-1 and TRBJ1-1; 8 bases align to TRBD1. The CDR3 spans 16 residues. The trim removed 0 bases at V and 0 bases at J, leaving 4 bases unmatched. Germline V gene lookup returns CDR1 SGHRS and CDR2 YFSETQ. CDR3 DNA: TGCGCCAGCAGCTTGGGGACAGGGACCATGAACACTGAAGCTTTCTTT. Its translation: CASSLGTGTMNTEAFF.

This chain uses TRBV3-1 (or the pseudogene TRBV3-2) with TRBJ2-5; 7 bases align to TRBD1. CDR1 is LGHDT, CDR2 YNNKEL, per germline (reference sequence). The CDR3 consists of 16 residues. The J segment lost 4 bases and the V segment lost 0 bases, leaving 8 bases of the junction unmatched. This CDR3 is CASSQEGTVVVETQYF. In DNA form, the CDR3 reads TGTGCCAGCAGCCAAGAGGGGACAGTCGTTGTAGAGACCCAGTACTTC.

The chain recombines TRBV24-1 with TRBJ2-5, with 9 bases that match TRBD1. Germline V gene data show CDR1 as KGHDR and CDR2 as SFDVKD. The CDR3 has 17 residues. Losses at the gene ends were 4 bases for V and 5 bases for J; bases not matched to a gene: 13. The CDR3 DNA is TGTGCCACCAGTGAGGCGCCATCGGGGACAGGGTACGAGACCCAGTACTTC. It yields the protein CATSEAPSGTGYETQYF.

The rearrangement links TRBV19 to TRBJ1-5; D gene unclear. Germline lookup yields CDR1 LNHDA and CDR2 SQIVND (reference sequence). Trimming stripped 0 bases from V and 4 bases from J, with 7 bases between. The CDR3 loop spans 14 amino acids. The CDR3 here is CASSIEGRNQPQHF. DNA of the CDR3: TGTGCCAGTAGTATAGAGGGCAGGAATCAGCCCCAGCATTTT.

The chain joins TRBV4-3 to TRBJ2-7; possible D gene TRBD2, 5 bases. The V gene's germline CDR1 is LGHNA and CDR2 YSLEER. Trimming removed 0 bases at V and 5 bases at J, with 14 bases between. This CDR3 region has 15 residues. The DNA for the CDR3 is TGCGCCAGCAGCCAAGATCTCACGGGGTTCAACGAGCAGTACTTC. Its translation is CASSQDLTGFNEQYF.

The chain links TRBV5-1 to TRBJ2-5; 9 bases map to TRBD1. V shed 4 bases, J shed 5 bases, and the junction held 6 bases outside the gene matches. CDR1 is SGHRS and CDR2 is YFSETQ in the germline V gene. This CDR3 has 14 amino acids. CDR3 in DNA: TGCGCCAGCAGCACCGAAGGACAGGGGGAGACCCAGTACTTC. As protein: CASSTEGQGETQYF.

The chain employs TRBV29-1 and TRBJ2-7; D is perhaps TRBD1 (6 bases). CDR1 SQVTM and CDR2 ANQGSEA come from the germline V gene. The CDR3 length is 17 residues. Trimming removed 5 bases from V and 1 base from J, with 24 bases in between. DNA for the CDR3: TGCAGCGTTTCGCACAGGGCCACCGGAATTAAATCCTACGAGCAGTACTTC. Protein product: CSVSHRATGIKSYEQYF.

The table lists this clone with a few counts. The J gene is TRBJ1-1, the V gene TRBV5-1; D not certain. V dropped 3 bases and J dropped 2 bases, with 5 bases sitting between them. Germline V gene lookup returns CDR1 SGHRS and CDR2 YFSETQ. The CDR3 runs to 12 residues. CDR3 nucleotides: TGCGCCAGCAGCTATAGAAACACTGAAGCTTTCTTT. Protein sequence: CASSYRNTEAFF.

This rearrangement joins TRBV30 to TRBJ1-1, with D maybe TRBD1 (5 bases). The CDR3 length is 15 residues. V lost 1 base to trimming and J lost 4 bases, with 16 bases between them. CDR1 is GTSNPN and CDR2 is SVGIG in the germline V gene (reference sequence). The CDR3 DNA reads as TGTGCCTGGAGTGACCCCAGGGCGGGGGTCACTGAAGCTTTCTTT. It codes for CAWSDPRAGVTEAFF.

The V and J genes are TRBV5-6 and TRBJ1-2; 11 nucleotides align to TRBD1. The CDR3 sequence is 16 residues long. CDR1 SGHDT and CDR2 YYEEEE come from the germline V gene. The ends lost 0 bases at V and 8 bases at J; junction bases unmatched: 9. The CDR3 coding sequence is TGTGCCAGCAGCTTGGAAAGGACAGGGGGCGCGCTGGGCTACACCTTC. Translated, it gives CASSLERTGGALGYTF.

There are a few counts of this clone. The chain carries TRBV5-6 and TRBJ1-2, with TRBD1 matching 7 bases. The CDR3 consists of 14 residues. V was clipped by 4 bases and J by 6 bases; unmatched bases: 9. In germline, CDR1 is SGHDT, CDR2 YYEEEE. The CDR3: CASSPRQGRDGYTF. The CDR3 region has the DNA TGTGCCAGCAGCCCCCGACAGGGTAGGGATGGCTACACCTTC.

A few counts support this clone. The chain carries TRBV27 and TRBJ1-2; perhaps TRBD1 as D (5 bases). Germline assignment: CDR1 MNHEY and CDR2 SMNVEV (reference sequence). The CDR3 has 14 amino acids. With 2 bases removed from V and 2 bases from J, the gap between germline ends came to 9 bases. The CDR3 reads CASSLNRQNYGYTF. The CDR3 DNA reads as TGTGCCAGCAGTTTAAATCGACAGAACTATGGCTACACCTTC.

The chain is built from TRBV6-2 or TRBV6-3 and TRBJ2-2; TRBD1 is a possible D gene (5 bases). CDR1 MNHEY and CDR2 SVGEGT come from the germline V gene. This CDR3 is built from 15 residues. V was trimmed by 6 bases and J by 0 bases, leaving 11 bases between them. CDR3 coding DNA: TGTGCCAGCAGCTGGACACGTTCGAACACCGGGGAGCTGTTTTTT. Its protein product is CASSWTRSNTGELFF.

The chain links TRBV29-1 to TRBJ1-1, with TRBD1 matching 7 bases. The germline CDR1 and CDR2 sequences are SQVTM and ANQGSEA. The trim removed 0 bases at V and 12 bases at J, leaving 10 bases unmatched. The CDR3 has 13 amino acids. The CDR3 DNA reads as TGCAGCGTTGAAGATTTGAAATGGACAGGACCTTTCTTT. It encodes CSVEDLKWTGPFF.

This chain uses TRBV7-9 with TRBJ1-2; D unclear. The V end lost 5 bases, the J end lost 5 bases, and 12 bases lay between the germline ends. CDR1 and CDR2 (germline): SEHNR, FQNEAQ (reference sequence). This CDR3 comprises 13 residues. The CDR3 sequence is CASSHNRVYGYTF. CDR3 bases: TGTGCCAGCAGCCATAACAGAGTTTATGGCTACACCTTC. Variable domain in full (rest from reference TRBV7-9 and TRBJ1-2): DTGVSQNPRHKITKRGQNVTFRCDPISEHNRLYWYRQTLGQGPEFLTYFQNEAQLEKSRLLSDRFSAERPKGSFSTLEIQRTEQGDSAMYLCASSHNRVYGYTFGSGTRLTVV.

This chain uses TRBV30 with TRBJ2-7, with 9 bases that match TRBD1. Germline CDR1 is GTSNPN and CDR2 is SVGIG (reference sequence). This CDR3 contains 17 residues. V shed 4 bases and J 5 bases; nucleotides not matched to a gene: 18. The CDR3 region is CAWTDTGGADGWDEQYF. In nucleotides, the CDR3 is TGTGCCTGGACTGATACAGGGGGCGCGGACGGCTGGGACGAGCAGTACTTC.

The CDR3 loop reads CASTPWGSGGNTIYF. The CDR3 coding sequence is TGTGCCAGTACGCCCTGGGGCTCAGGTGGAAACACCATATATTTT. This chain joins TRBV19 and TRBJ1-3; the D gene is possibly TRBD1 (5 bases). This CDR3 spans 15 amino acids. Germline values: CDR1 LNHDA, CDR2 SQIVND (reference sequence). Between the trimmed V and J ends, which lost 7 bases and 3 bases, there was a span of 16 bases. Using reference TRBV19 and TRBJ1-3 for the parts outside the CDR3, the full variable domain is DGGITQSPKYLFRKEGQNVTLSCEQNLNHDAMYWYRQDPGQGLRLIYYSQIVNDFQKGDIAEGYSVSREKKESFPLTVTSAQKNPTAFYLCASTPWGSGGNTIYFGEGSWLTVV.